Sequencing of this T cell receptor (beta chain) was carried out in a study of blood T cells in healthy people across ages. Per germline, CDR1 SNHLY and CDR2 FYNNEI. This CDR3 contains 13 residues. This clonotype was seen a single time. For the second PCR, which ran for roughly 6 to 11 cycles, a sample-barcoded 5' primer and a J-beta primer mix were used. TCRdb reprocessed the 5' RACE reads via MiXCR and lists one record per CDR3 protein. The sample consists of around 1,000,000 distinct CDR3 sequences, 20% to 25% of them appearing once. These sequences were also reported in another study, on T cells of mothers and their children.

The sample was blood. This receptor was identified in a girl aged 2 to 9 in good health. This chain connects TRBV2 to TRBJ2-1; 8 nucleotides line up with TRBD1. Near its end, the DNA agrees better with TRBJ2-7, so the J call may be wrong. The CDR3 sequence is CASGGTGSYEQYF. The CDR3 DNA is TGTGCCAGCGGGGGGACAGGTTCTTACGAGCAGTACTTC.